The text below deals with one T cell receptor beta chain. What this receptor recognizes is not known. Nothing much larger sits one base from this clone, and base qualities are not available. Taken from the germline V gene, the CDR1 and CDR2 loops are ENHRY and SYGVKD. Its CDR3 holds 14 amino acids, cysteine through phenylalanine. Only the CDR3 DNA stays, 42 bases, in frame from base 1. V is cut back by 5 bases and J by 2 bases, with 3 bases in the junction unmatched. Systemically healthy Caucasian individuals from Russia, about 38 in total and aged roughly 6 to 100 years, were included as donors. Roughly 11 milliliters of peripheral blood were drawn from each donor into EDTA-treated Vacutainer tubes. Ficoll-Paque density-gradient centrifugation was used to isolate PBMCs, with at least 6 million obtained per sample. Total RNA, at least 5.5 micrograms per sample, was extracted from PBMCs with Trizol reagent. Naive CD45RAhigh/CD27high T cell percentages were measured by flow cytometry on a PBMC aliquot from every donor.

This record belongs to a study of blood T cells in healthy people across ages (dated by TCRdb to 2015 to 2017). Notes on the research overall: In model experiments, template switching captured roughly one uniquely barcoded TCR beta cDNA molecule for every two T cells. Age-related changes in TCR beta repertoire diversity were measured in the study by deep sequencing normalized with unique cDNA molecular identifiers. Donors were grouped into four age groups: young (average roughly 16 years), middle-aged (over 35), aged (62) and long-lived (82). To avoid experimental bias, donors of different ages were randomly spread across the sequencing lanes. Two additional independent replicas of 1 million unique cDNA reads from the same blood draw were analyzed for two donors (one aged 18 to 30 and one aged 80 or older). What the authors observed across the whole study: Because profiling used bulk unsorted PBMCs, naive and antigen-experienced compartments could not be compared conclusively. Observed TCR beta diversity per million T cells fell roughly linearly with age, and a significant reduction was already apparent by age roughly 40. The percentage of naive T cells measured by flow cytometry correlated strongly with observed TCR beta diversity. Compared with the aged group, the long-lived group had more naive CD4+ T cells, fewer expanded clones and increased TCR diversity, suggesting age selection. Because the CMV infection status of the donors was unknown, age-related changes in expanded clonotypes may potentially have been confounded. Total diversity estimates from one million sequenced T cells were considered lower bounds and underestimates.

The receptor library was made with 5' RACE. TCRdb records Illumina HiSeq 2500 as the sequencer. A second PCR of roughly 7 to 11 cycles was performed with a sample-barcoded 5' primer and a J-beta primer mix. A template-switch 5' adaptor carrying 12 random nucleotides introduced a unique molecular identifier onto each TCR beta cDNA molecule. Each sample yielded at least 2.5 million CDR3-containing paired-end reads. All of the RNA was converted into first-strand cDNA using the Mint cDNA synthesis kit, with a TRBC-specific oligonucleotide serving as the primer. After uracil-DNA glycosylase treatment, a first 18-cycle PCR used universal primers M1SS and BC2_uni_R on all cDNA. In the paper's pipeline: Normalization of each sample was performed by random selection of 1 million high-quality reads, each carrying a distinct molecular identifier. Instead of being binned into consensus sequences, reads with shared molecular identifiers were discarded. MiTCR, run with a Q25 quality threshold and the strictest error-elimination algorithm, handled CDR3 identification, clonotype clustering and error correction. Lower-bound total TCR beta diversity was estimated with a nonparametric unseen species model using Euler transformation. The public reads were quality trimmed at Q25 with fastp and then assembled into clones with MiXCR by TCRdb, keeping productive beta chains. Rows are unified per CDR3 protein, each entry keeping the most common DNA and genes. The V and J calls follow TCRdb's processing rather than the paper's. The sample yields roughly 1.5 million distinct CDR3 sequences; 35% to 45% were counted once. The top ten hold around 4% of the sample.

Sequences were obtained from blood. The rearranged segments are TRBV10-3 and TRBJ1-2, with 9 bases matching TRBD1. The clonotype was recovered from a woman aged 18-29 years in good health. In nucleotides, the sequence is TGTGCCATCAGTCAACAGGGGGCGAACTATGGCTACACCTTC. Its coded protein is CAISQQGANYGYTF.